The clone carrying this TCR beta chain was counted only a few times. Researchers prepared the TCRbeta library using unique molecular identifiers, the study reports. In TCRdb, the PCR reads were re-called with MiXCR into one record per CDR3 protein. The sample holds a few hundred thousand distinct CDR3 sequences, 20% seen once. This entry is derived from a study of T-cell reconstitution after alpha-beta-depleted transplantation in children. This TCR came from a human donor who donated a stem cell graft to a child with acute myeloid leukemia. Sequencing was performed on PBMCs from the stem cell graft donor, taken from the stem cell graft.

DNA of the CDR3: TGTGCCAGCAGTTCCGGAGTTTTCGGCACTGAAGCTTTCTTT. Amino acids: CASSSGVFGTEAFF. The chain couples TRBV12-3 or TRBV12-4 to TRBJ1-1; D unresolved. The CDR3 runs to 14 residues. V was cut by 4 bases and J by 4 bases, with 13 bases left in between.